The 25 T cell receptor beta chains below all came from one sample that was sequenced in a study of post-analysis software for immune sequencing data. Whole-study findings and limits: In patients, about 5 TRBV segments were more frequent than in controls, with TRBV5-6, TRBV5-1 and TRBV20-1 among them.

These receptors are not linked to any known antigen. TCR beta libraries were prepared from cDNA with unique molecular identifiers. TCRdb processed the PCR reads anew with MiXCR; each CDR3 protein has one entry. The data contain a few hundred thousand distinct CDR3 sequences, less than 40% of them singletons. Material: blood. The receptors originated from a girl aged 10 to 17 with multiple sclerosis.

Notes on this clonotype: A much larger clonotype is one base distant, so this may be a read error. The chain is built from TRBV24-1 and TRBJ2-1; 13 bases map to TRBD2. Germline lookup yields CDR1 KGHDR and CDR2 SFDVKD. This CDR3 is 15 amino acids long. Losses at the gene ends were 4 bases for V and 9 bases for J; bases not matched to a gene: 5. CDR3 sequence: CATSDRGLAGCEQFF. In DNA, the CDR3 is TGTGCCACCAGTGACCGGGGACTAGCGGGATGTGAGCAGTTCTTC.

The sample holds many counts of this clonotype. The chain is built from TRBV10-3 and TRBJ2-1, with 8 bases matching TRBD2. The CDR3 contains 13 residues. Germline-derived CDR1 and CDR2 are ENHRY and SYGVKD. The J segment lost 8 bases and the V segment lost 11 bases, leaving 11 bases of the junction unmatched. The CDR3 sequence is CAVRGGRVDEQFF. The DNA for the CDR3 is TGTGCCGTCCGGGGGGGTAGAGTAGATGAGCAGTTCTTC.

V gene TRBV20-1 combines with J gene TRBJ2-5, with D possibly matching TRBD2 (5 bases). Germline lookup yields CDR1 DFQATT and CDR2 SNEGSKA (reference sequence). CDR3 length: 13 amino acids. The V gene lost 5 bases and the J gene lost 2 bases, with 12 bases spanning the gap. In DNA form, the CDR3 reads TGCAGTGCTTCACGAGAGGGACAAGAGACCCAGTACTTC. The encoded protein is CSASREGQETQYF.

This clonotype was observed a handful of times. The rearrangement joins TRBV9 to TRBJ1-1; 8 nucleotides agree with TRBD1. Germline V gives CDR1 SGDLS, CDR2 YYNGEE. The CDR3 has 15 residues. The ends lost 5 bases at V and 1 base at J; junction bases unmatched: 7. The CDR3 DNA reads TGTGCCAGCAGTTATACCGGGACAGGGAACACTGAAGCTTTCTTT. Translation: CASSYTGTGNTEAFF.

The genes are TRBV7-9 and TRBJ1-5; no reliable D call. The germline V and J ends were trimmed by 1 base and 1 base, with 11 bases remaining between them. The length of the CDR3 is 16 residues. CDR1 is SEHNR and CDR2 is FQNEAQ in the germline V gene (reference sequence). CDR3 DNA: TGTGCCAGCAGCTTAGGGGGTTCGGGGAGCAATCAGCCCCAGCATTTT. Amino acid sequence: CASSLGGSGSNQPQHF.

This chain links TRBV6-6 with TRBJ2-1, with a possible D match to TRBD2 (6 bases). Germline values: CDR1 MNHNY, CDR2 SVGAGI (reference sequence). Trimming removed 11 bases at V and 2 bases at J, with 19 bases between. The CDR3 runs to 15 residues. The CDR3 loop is CAAAPGEATYNEQFF. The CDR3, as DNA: TGTGCCGCTGCCCCGGGGGAGGCCACCTACAATGAGCAGTTCTTC.

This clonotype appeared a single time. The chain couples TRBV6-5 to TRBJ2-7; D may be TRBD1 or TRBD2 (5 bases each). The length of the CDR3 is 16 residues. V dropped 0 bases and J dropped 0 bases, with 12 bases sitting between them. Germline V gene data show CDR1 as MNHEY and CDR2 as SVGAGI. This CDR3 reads CASSYSVGEISYEQYF. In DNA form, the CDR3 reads TGTGCCAGCAGTTACTCGGTGGGGGAGATCTCCTACGAGCAGTACTTC.

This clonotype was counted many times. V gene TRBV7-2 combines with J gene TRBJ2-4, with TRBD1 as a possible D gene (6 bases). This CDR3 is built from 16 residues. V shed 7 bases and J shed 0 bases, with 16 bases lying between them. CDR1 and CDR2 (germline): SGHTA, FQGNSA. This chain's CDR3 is CASMIRGGLAKNIQYF. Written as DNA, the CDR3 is TGTGCCAGCATGATTAGAGGGGGTTTAGCCAAAAACATTCAGTACTTC.

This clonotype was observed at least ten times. The CDR3 protein is CASSLSQGDGYTF. In DNA, the CDR3 is TGTGCCAGCAGCTTGAGCCAGGGAGATGGCTACACCTTC. The chain joins TRBV5-5 to TRBJ1-2, with a weak D call TRBD1 (5 bases). CDR3 size: 13 residues. CDR1 and CDR2 (germline): SGHKS, YYEKEE (reference sequence). The V end lost 1 base, the J end lost 6 bases, and 10 bases lay between the germline ends.

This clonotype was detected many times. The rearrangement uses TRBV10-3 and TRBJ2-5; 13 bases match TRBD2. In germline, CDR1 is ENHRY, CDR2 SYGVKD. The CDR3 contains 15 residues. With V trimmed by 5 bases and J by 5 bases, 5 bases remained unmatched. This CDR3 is CAISTSGRASETQYF. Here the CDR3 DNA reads TGTGCCATCAGTACTAGCGGGAGGGCCTCGGAGACCCAGTACTTC.

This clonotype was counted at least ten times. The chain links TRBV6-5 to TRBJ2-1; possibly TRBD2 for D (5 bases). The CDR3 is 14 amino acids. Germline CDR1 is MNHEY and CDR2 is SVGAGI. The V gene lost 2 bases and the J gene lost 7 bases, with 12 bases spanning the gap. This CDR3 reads CASSYEGSVNEQFF. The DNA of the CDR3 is TGTGCCAGCAGTTACGAGGGTAGCGTTAATGAGCAGTTCTTC.

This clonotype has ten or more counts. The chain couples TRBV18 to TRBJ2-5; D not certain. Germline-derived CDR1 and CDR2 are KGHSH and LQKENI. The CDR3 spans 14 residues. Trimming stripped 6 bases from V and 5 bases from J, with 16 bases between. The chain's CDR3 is CASSLRVFGETQYF. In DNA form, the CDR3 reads TGTGCCAGCTCCCTCCGCGTATTTGGTGAGACCCAGTACTTC.

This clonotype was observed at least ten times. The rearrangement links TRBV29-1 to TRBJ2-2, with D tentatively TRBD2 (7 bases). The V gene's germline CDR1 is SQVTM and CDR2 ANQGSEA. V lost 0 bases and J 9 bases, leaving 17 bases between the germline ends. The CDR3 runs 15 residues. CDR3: CSVEDGRGAHRELFF. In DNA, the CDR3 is TGCAGCGTTGAAGATGGACGGGGGGCTCATAGGGAGCTGTTTTTT.

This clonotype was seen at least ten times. The CDR3 region has the DNA TGTGCCACCAGCGAGGACACGGACACTGAAGCTTTCTTT. It encodes CATSEDTDTEAFF. The V and J genes are TRBV15 and TRBJ1-1; possibly TRBD1 for D (5 bases). Germline CDR1 LNHNV, CDR2 YYDKDF (reference sequence). This CDR3 contains 13 residues. Trimming shortened V by 5 bases and J by 3 bases, and 10 bases separated the two germline ends.

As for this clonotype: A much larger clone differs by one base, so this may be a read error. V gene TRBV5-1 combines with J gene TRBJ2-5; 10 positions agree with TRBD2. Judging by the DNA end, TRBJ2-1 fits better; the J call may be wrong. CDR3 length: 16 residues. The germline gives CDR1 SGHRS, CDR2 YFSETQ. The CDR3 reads CASSLASGSHQETQFF. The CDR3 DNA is TGCGCCAGCAGCTTGGCTAGCGGGAGCCACCAAGAGACCCAGTTCTTC.

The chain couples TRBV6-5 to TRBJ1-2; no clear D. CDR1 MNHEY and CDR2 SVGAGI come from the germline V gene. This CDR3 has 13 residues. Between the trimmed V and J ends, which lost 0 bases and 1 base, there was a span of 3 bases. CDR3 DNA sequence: TGTGCCAGCAGTTACTCAAATAACTATGGCTACACCTTC. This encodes CASSYSNNYGYTF.

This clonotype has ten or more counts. CDR3 DNA sequence: TGTGCCAGCAGCCCCTCCGGCCCCAGGGCAGATACGCAGTATTTT. Its translation is CASSPSGPRADTQYF. V and J are TRBV28 and TRBJ2-3; TRBD1 might be the D (5 bases). This CDR3 has 15 residues. The ends were cut back, 6 bases at V and 4 bases at J, with 17 bases in the middle. CDR1 and CDR2 from the germline V gene are MDHEN and SYDVKM.

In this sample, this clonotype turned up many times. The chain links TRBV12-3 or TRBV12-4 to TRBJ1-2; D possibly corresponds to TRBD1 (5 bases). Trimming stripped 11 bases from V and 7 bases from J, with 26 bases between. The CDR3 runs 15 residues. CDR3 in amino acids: CAVLRRAAETPGYTF. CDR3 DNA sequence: TGTGCCGTCCTTCGCAGGGCAGCGGAGACGCCTGGCTACACCTTC.

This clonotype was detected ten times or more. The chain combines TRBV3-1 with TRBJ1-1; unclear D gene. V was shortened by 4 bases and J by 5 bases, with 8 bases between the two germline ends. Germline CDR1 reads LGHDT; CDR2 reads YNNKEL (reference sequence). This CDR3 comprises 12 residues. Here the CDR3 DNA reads TGTGCCAGCAGCCCCGGGAGTACTGAAGCTTTCTTT. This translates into CASSPGSTEAFF.

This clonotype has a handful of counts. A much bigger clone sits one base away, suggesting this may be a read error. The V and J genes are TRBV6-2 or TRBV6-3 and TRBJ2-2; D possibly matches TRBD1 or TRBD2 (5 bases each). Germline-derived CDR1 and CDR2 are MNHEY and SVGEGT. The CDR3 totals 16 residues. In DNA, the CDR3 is TGTGCCAGCAGTGCCCGTGGTTGGGGGAACACCGGGGAGCGGTTTTTT. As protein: CASSARGWGNTGERFF.

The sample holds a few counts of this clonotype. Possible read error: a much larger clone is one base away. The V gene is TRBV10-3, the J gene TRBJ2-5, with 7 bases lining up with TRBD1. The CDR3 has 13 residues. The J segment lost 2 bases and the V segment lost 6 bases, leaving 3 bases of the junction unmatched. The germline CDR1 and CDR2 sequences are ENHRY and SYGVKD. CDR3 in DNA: TGTGCCATCAGGCCGGGACAGCAAGAGACCCAGTACTTC. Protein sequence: CAIRPGQQETQYF.

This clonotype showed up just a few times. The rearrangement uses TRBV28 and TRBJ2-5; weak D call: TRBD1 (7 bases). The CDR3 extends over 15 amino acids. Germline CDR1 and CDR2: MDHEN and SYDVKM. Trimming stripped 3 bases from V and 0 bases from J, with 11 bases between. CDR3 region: CASSLAGGNQETQYF. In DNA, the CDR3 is TGTGCCAGCAGTTTGGCAGGGGGGAACCAAGAGACCCAGTACTTC.

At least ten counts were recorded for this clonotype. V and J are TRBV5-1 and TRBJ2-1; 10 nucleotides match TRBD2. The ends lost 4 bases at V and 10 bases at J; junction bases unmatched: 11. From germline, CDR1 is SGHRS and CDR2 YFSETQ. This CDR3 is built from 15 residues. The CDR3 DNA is TGCGCCAGCAGCCGACCGGGGTCTAGCGGGGGCGAGCAGTTCTTC. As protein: CASSRPGSSGGEQFF. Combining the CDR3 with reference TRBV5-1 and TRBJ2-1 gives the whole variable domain KAGVTQTPRYLIKTRGQQVTLSCSPISGHRSVSWYQQTPGQGLQFLFEYFSETQRNKGNFPGRFSGRQFSNSRSEMNVSTLELGDSALYLCASSRPGSSGGEQFFGPGTRLTVL.

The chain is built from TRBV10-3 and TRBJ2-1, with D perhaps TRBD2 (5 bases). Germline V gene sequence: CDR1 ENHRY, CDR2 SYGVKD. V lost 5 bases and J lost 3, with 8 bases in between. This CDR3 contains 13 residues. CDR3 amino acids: CAISSEVYNEQFF. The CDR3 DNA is TGTGCCATCAGTTCGGAGGTCTACAATGAGCAGTTCTTC.

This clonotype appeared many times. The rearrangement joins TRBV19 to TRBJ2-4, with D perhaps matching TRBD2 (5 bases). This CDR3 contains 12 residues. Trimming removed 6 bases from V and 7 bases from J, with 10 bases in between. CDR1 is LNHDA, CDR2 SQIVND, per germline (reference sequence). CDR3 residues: CASSPSGNIQYF. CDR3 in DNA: TGTGCCAGTAGCCCGTCGGGGAACATTCAGTACTTC.